The clone carrying this T cell receptor (beta chain) has just a few counts. The data stem from a study of blood T cell repertoires in COVID-19. Study details: From the United States, Italy and Spain came samples of acute and convalescent COVID-19. PBMCs, B-cell-depleted T cells, or T cells provided the cDNA or gDNA that made up the material.

The CDR3 has 16 amino acids. Germline V gene sequence: CDR1 SEHNR, CDR2 FQNEAQ (reference sequence). The V and J ends lost 4 bases and 1 base, in that order; junction bases with no gene match: 4. TCRdb's table, derived via immunoSEQ multiplex PCR, lists solely in-frame clones and lacks some. The sample includes 250,000 to 350,000 clones, 75% to 90% of them seen just once. Sequencing was carried out using peripheral blood. The chain uses TRBV7-9 and TRBJ1-6; TRBD1 matches 7 bases. The clonotype comes from a woman younger than 45 with active or convalescent COVID-19. The CDR3: CASSSQGGSYNSPLHF. The CDR3 region has the DNA TGTGCCAGCAGCTCCCAGGGGGGTTCCTATAATTCACCCCTCCACTTT.